The text below deals with one T cell receptor (beta chain). This sample stems from a study of identical twins. Germline lookup yields CDR1 SGHDT and CDR2 YYEEEE. CDR3 length: 16 residues. Trimming removed 2 bases at V and 3 bases at J, with 15 bases between. In TCRdb, the 5' RACE reads were re-called with MiXCR into one record per CDR3 protein. Seen here are 690,000 or so distinct CDR3 sequences, around 8.6% observed once, and the top ten hold 0.8% to 1%. The sample also formed part of further work on yellow fever vaccine responses in identical twins.

This clonotype was sampled from a woman aged 18-29 years in good health. The sequenced material came from PBMCs. The gene calls are TRBV5-6 and TRBJ2-1, with D maybe TRBD2 (6 bases). In DNA, the CDR3 is TGTGCCAGCAGCTTTTCGGCGGGAATCGGCTACAATGAGCAGTTCTTC. Its translation: CASSFSAGIGYNEQFF. Full variable domain (rest looked up from reference TRBV5-6 and TRBJ2-1): DAGVTQSPTHLIKTRGQQVTLRCSPKSGHDTVSWYQQALGQGPQFIFQYYEEEERQRGNFPDRFSGHQFPNYSSELNVNALLLGDSALYLCASSFSAGIGYNEQFFGPGTRLTVL.